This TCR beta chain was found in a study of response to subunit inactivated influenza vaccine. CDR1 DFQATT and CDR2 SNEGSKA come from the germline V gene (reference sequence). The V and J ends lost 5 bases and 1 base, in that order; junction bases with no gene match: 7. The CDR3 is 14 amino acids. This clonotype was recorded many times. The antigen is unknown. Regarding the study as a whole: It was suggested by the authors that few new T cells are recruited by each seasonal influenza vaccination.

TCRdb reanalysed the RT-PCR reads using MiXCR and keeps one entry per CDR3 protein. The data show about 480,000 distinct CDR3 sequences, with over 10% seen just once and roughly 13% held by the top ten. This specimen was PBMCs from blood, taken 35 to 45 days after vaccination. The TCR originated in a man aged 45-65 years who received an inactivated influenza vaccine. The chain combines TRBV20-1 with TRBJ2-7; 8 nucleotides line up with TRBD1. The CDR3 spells CSASGGRGSYEQYF. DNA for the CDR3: TGCAGTGCTTCAGGGGGCCGGGGTTCCTACGAGCAGTACTTC.